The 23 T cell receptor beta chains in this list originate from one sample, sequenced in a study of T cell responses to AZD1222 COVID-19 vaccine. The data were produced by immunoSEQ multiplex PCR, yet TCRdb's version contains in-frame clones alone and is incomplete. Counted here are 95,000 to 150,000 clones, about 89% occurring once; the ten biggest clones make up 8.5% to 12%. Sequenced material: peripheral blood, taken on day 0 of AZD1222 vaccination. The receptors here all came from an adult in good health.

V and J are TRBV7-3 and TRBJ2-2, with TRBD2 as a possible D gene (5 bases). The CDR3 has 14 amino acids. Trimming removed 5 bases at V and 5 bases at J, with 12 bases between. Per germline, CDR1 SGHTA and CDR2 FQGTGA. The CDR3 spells CASSLAGGTGELFF. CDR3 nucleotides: TGTGCCAGCAGCCTTGCCGGAGGAACCGGGGAGCTGTTTTTT.

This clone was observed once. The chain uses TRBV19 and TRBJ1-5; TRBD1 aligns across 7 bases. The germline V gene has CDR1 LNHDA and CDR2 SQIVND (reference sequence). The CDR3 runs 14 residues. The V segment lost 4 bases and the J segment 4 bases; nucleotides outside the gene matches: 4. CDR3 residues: CASSKGTANQPQHF. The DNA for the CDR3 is TGTGCCAGTAGTAAAGGGACAGCTAATCAGCCCCAGCATTTT. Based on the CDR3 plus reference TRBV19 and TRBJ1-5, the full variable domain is DGGITQSPKYLFRKEGQNVTLSCEQNLNHDAMYWYRQDPGQGLRLIYYSQIVNDFQKGDIAEGYSVSREKKESFPLTVTSAQKNPTAFYLCASSKGTANQPQHFGDGTRLSIL.

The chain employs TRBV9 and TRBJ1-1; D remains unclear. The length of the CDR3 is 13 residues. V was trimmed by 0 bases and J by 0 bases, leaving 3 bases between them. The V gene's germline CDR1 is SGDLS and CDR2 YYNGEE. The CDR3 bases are TGTGCCAGCAGCGTAGAGGTGAACACTGAAGCTTTCTTT. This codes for CASSVEVNTEAFF.

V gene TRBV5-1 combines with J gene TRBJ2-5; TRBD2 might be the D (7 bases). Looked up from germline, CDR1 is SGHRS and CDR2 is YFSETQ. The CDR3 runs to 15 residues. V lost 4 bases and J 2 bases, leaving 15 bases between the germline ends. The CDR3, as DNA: TGCGCCAGCAGCCCCGGACGGGGGGCTCAAGAGACCCAGTACTTC. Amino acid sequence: CASSPGRGAQETQYF.

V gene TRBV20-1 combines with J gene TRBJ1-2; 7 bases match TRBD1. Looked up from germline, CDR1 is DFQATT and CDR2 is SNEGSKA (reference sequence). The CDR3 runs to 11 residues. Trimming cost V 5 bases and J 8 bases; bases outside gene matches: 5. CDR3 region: CSAGGGQGYTF. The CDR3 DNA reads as TGCAGTGCTGGGGGGGGACAGGGCTACACCTTC.

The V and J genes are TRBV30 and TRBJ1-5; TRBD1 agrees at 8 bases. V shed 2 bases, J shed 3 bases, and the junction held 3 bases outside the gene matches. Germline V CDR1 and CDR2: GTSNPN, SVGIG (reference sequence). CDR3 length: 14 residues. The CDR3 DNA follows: TGTGCCTGGAGTCCGACAGGGGACAATCAGCCCCAGCATTTT. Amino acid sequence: CAWSPTGDNQPQHF.

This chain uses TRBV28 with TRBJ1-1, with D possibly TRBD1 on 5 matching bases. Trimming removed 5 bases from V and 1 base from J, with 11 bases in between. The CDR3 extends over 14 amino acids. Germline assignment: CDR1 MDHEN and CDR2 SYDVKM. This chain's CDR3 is CASSVIQENTEAFF. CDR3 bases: TGTGCCAGCAGTGTAATACAGGAGAACACTGAAGCTTTCTTT.

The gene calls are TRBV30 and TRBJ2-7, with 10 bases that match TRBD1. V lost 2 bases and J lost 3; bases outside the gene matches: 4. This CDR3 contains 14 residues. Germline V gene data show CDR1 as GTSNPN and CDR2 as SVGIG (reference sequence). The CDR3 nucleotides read TGTGCCTGGAGTATCGGGACAGGGGTCTACGAGCAGTACTTC. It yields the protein CAWSIGTGVYEQYF.

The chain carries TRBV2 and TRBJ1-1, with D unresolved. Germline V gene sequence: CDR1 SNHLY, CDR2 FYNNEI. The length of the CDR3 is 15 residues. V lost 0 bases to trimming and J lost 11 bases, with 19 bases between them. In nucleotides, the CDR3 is TGTGCCAGCAGTGAAGCGCTTCGGAGGCATGACGCCGCTTTCTTT. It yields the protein CASSEALRRHDAAFF. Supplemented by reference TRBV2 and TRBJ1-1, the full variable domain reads EPEVTQTPSHQVTQMGQEVILRCVPISNHLYFYWYRQILGQKVEFLVSFYNNEISEKSEIFDDQFSVERPDGSNFTLKIRSTKLEDSAMYFCASSEALRRHDAAFFGQGTRLTVV.

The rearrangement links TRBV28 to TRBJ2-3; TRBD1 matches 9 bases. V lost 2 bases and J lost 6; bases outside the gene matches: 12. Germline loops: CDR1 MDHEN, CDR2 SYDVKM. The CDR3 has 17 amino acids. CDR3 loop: CASSLIGTGLSGDTQYF. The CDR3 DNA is TGTGCCAGCAGTTTAATCGGGACAGGGTTATCCGGCGATACGCAGTATTTT.

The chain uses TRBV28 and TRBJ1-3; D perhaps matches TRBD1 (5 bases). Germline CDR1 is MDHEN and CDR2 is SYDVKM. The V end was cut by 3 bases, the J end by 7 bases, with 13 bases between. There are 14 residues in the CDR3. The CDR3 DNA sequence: TGTGCCAGCAGTTTCACGGGACCCAGGAACACCATATATTTT. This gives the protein CASSFTGPRNTIYF.

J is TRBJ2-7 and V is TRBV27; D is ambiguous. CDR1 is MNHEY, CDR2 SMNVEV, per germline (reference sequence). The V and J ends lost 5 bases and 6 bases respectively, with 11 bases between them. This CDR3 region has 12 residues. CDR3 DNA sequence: TGTGCCAGCAGTCTTCCGGGTTCCGAGCAGTACTTC. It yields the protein CASSLPGSEQYF.

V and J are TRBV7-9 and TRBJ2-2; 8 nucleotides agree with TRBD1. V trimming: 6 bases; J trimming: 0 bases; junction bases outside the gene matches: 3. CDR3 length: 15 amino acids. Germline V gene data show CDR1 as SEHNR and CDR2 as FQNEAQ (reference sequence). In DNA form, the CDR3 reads TGTGCCAGCAGTCGGGACAGGTCGAACACCGGGGAGCTGTTTTTT. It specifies CASSRDRSNTGELFF.

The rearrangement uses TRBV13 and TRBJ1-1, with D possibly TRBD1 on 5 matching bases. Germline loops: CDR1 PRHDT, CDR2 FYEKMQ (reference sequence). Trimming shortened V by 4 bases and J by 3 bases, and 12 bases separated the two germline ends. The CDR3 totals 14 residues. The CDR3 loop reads CASSSVGGDTEAFF. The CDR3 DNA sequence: TGTGCCAGCAGCTCCGTCGGGGGGGACACTGAAGCTTTCTTT. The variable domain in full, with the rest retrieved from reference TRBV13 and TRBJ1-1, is AAGVIQSPRHLIKEKRETATLKCYPIPRHDTVYWYQQGPGQDPQFLISFYEKMQSDKGSIPDRFSAQQFSDYHSELNMSSLELGDSALYFCASSSVGGDTEAFFGQGTRLTVV.

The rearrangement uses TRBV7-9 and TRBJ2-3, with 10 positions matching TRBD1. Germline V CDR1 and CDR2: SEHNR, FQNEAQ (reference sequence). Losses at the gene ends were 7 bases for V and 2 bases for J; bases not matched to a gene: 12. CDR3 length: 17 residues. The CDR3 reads CASTPFQGQGVTDTQYF. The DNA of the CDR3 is TGTGCCAGCACCCCATTCCAAGGACAGGGGGTCACAGATACGCAGTATTTT.

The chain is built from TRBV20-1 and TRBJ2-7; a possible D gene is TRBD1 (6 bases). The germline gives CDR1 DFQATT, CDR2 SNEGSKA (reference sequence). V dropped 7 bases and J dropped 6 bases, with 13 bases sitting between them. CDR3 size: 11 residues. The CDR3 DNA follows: TGCAGTGGGTCAGGGGCGGGCGAGCAGTACTTC. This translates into CSGSGAGEQYF.

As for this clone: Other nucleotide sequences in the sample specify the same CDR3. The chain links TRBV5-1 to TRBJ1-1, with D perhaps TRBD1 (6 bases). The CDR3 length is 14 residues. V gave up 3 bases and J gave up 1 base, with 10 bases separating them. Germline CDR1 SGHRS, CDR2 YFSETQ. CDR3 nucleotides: TGCGCCAGCAGCTCTACAGGGACGAACACTGAAGCTTTCTTT. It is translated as CASSSTGTNTEAFF.

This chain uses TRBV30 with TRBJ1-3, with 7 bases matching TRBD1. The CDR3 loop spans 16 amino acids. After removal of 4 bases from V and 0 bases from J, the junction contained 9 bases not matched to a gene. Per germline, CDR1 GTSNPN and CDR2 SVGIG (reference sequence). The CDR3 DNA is TGTGCCTGGAATCCCGGGACAGCAATCTCTGGAAACACCATATATTTT. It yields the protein CAWNPGTAISGNTIYF.

CDR3 DNA sequence: TGTGCCAGCAGTGAAGGGGACTCTTCCCTGTTCTTC. Translated: CASSEGDSSLFF. The V and J genes are TRBV2 and TRBJ2-1, with a weak D call TRBD2 (6 bases). The V end lost 1 base, the J end lost 15 bases, and 13 bases lay between the germline ends. The CDR3 contains 12 residues. Germline lookup yields CDR1 SNHLY and CDR2 FYNNEI. Full variable domain (outside the CDR3, taken from reference TRBV2 and TRBJ2-1): EPEVTQTPSHQVTQMGQEVILRCVPISNHLYFYWYRQILGQKVEFLVSFYNNEISEKSEIFDDQFSVERPDGSNFTLKIRSTKLEDSAMYFCASSEGDSSLFFGPGTRLTVL.

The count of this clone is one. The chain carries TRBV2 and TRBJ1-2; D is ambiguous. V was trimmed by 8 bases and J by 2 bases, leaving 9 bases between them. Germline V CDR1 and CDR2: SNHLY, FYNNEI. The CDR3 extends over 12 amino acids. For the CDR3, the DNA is TGTGCCAGCGCTGGGGAAAACTATGGCTACACCTTC. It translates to CASAGENYGYTF.

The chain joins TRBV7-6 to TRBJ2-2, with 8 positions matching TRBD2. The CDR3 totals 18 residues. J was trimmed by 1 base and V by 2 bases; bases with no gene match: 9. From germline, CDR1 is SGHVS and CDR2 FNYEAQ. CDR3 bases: TGTGCCAGCAGCTTATGGCCGACGGGAGGGCGGAACACCGGGGAGCTGTTTTTT. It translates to CASSLWPTGGRNTGELFF.

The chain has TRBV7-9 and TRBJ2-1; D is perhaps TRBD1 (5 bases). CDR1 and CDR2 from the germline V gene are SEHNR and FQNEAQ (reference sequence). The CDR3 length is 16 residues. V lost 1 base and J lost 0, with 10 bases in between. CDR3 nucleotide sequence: TGTGCCAGCAGCTTAGAGGGGTGGGTCTCCTACAATGAGCAGTTCTTC. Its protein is CASSLEGWVSYNEQFF.

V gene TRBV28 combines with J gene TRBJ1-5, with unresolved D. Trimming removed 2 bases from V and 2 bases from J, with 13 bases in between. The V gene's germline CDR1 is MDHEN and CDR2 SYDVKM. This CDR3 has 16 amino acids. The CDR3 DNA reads TGTGCCAGCAGTTTACATGGCCGGGGAGGCAATCAGCCCCAGCATTTT. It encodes CASSLHGRGGNQPQHF.